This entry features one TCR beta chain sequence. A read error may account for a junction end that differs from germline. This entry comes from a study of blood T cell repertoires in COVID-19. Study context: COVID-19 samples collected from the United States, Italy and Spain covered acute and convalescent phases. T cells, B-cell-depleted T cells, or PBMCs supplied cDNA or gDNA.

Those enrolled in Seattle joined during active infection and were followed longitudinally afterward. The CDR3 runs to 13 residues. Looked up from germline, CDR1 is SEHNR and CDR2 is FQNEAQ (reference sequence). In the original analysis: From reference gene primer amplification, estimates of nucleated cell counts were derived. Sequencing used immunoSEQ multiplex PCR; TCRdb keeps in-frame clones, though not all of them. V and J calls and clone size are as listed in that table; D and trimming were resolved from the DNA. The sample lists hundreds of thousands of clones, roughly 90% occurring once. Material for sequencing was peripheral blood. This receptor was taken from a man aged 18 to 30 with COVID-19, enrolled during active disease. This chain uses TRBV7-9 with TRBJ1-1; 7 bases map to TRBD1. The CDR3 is CASSLVGSGDSAF. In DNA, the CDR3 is TGTGCCAGCAGCTTAGTCGGTTCCGGGGACAGTGCCTTT.